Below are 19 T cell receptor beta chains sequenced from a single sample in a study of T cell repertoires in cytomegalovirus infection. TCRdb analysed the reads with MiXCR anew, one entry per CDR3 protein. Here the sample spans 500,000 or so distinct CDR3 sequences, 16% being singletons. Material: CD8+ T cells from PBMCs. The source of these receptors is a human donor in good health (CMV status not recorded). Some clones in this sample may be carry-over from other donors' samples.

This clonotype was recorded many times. Here the CDR3 DNA reads TGTGCCAGCAGTTACCAGGGGGCGGACACTGAAGCTTTCTTT. Residues: CASSYQGADTEAFF. V gene TRBV6-6 combines with J gene TRBJ1-1; 8 bases are shared with TRBD1. Per germline, CDR1 MNHNY and CDR2 SVGAGI (reference sequence). With V trimmed by 2 bases and J by 3 bases, 2 bases remained unmatched. This CDR3 spans 14 amino acids.

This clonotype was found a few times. CDR3 nucleotide sequence: TGCAGCGTTGAAGACACAGTGTCCCCCTACAATGAGCAGTTCTTC. Translating it yields CSVEDTVSPYNEQFF. This chain connects TRBV29-1 to TRBJ2-1; unclear D gene. V lost 0 bases and J lost 2, with 11 bases in between. The CDR3 contains 15 residues. The germline V gene encodes CDR1 SQVTM and CDR2 ANQGSEA.

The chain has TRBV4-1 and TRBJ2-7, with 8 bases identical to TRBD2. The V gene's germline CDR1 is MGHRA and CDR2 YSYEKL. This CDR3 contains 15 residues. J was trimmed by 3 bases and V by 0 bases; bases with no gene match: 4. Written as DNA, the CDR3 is TGCGCCAGCAGCCAAGATGCGGGGGGCGTCTACGAGCAGTACTTC. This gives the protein CASSQDAGGVYEQYF.

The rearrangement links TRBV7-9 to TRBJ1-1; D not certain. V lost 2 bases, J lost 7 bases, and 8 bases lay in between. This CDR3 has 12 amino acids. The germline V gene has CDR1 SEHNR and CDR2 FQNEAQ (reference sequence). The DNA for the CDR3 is TGTGCCAGCAGCTTAAATCACTATGAAGCTTTCTTT. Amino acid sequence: CASSLNHYEAFF.

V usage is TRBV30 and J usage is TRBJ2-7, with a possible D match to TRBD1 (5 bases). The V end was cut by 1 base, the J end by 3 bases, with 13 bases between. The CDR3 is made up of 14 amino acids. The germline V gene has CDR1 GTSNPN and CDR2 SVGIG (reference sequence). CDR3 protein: CAWSDPTGDYEQYF. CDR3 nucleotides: TGTGCCTGGAGTGACCCAACAGGAGACTACGAGCAGTACTTC.

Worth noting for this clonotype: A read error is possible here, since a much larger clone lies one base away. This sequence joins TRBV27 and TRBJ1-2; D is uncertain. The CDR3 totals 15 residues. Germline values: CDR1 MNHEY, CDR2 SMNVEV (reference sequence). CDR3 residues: CASSSGGSGHYGYAF. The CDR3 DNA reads TGTGCCAGCAGTTCGGGAGGGAGCGGGCACTATGGCTACGCCTTC.

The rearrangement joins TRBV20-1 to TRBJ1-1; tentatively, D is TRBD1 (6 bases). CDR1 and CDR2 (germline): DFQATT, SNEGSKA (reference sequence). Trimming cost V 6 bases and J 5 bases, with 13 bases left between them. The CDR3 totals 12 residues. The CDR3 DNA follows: TGCAGTGCAGCGAGAGGGGGAACTGAAGCTTTCTTT. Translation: CSAARGGTEAFF.

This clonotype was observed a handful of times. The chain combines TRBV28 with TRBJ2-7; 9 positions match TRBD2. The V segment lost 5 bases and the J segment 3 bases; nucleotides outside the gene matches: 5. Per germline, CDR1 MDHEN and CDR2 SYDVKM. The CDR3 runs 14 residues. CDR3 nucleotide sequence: TGTGCCAGCAGTAATAGCGGGAGTAACTACGAGCAGTACTTC. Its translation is CASSNSGSNYEQYF.

CDR3 bases: TGTGCCAGCGGCCTCGGGGGTGCCTATGGCTACACCTTC. It specifies CASGLGGAYGYTF. J is TRBJ1-2 and V is TRBV6-2 or TRBV6-3; possible D gene TRBD1, 5 bases. Germline CDR1 reads MNHEY; CDR2 reads SVGEGT. V gave up 8 bases and J gave up 4 bases, with 14 bases separating them. The CDR3 runs 13 residues.

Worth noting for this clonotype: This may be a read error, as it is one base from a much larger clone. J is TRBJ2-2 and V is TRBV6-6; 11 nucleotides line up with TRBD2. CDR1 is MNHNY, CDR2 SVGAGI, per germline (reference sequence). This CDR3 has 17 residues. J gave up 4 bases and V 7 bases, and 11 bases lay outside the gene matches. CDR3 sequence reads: CASTTYLLAGATGELFF. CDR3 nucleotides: TGTGCCAGCACCACATACTTACTAGCGGGAGCCACCGGGGAGCTGTTTTTT.

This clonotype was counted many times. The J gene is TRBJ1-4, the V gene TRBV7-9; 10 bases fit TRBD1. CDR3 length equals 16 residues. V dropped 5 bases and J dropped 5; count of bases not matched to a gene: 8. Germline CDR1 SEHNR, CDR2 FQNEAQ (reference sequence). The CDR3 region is CASSGDRGPPNEKLFF. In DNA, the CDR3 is TGTGCCAGCAGCGGGGACAGGGGCCCTCCGAATGAAAAACTGTTTTTT.

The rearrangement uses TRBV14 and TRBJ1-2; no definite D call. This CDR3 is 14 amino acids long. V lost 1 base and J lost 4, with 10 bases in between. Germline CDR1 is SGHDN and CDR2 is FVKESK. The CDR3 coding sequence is TGTGCCAGCAGCCAAGGAAGGCGGGGCTATGGCTACACCTTC. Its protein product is CASSQGRRGYGYTF.

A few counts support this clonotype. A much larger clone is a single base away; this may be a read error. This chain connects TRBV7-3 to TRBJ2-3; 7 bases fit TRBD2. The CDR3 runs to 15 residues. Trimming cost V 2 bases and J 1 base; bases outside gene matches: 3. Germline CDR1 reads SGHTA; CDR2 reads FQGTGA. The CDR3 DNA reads TGTGCCAGCAGCTTACTAGCGGCTCGCACAGATACGCAGTATTTT. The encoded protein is CASSLLAARTDTQYF.

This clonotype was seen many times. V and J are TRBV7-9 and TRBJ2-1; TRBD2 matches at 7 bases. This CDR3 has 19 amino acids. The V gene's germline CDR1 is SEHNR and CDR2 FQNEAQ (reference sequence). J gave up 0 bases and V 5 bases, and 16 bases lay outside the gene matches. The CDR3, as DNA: TGTGCCAGCAGCCATGGGGGGGAAGGACCCCTAATCTCCTACAATGAGCAGTTCTTC. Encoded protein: CASSHGGEGPLISYNEQFF.

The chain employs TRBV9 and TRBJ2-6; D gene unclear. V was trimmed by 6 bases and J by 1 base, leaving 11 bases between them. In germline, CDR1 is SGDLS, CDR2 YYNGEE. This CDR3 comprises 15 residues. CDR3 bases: TGTGCCAGCACGACGGCAAATTCTGGGGCCAACGTCCTGACTTTC. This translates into CASTTANSGANVLTF.

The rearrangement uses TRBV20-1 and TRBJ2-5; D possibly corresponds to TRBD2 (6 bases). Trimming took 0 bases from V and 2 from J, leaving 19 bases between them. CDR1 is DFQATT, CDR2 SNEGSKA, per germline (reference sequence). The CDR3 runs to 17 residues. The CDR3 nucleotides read TGCAGTGCTAGAGATCGGAGTAGCGGAAAGGGACAAGAGACCCAGTACTTC. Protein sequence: CSARDRSSGKGQETQYF.

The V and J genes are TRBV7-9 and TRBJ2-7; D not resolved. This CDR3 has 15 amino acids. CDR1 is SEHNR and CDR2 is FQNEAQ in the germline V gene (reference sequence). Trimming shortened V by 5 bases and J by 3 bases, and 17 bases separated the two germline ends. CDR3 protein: CASSAGRTTNYEQYF. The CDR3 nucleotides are TGTGCCAGCAGCGCTGGACGGACCACCAACTACGAGCAGTACTTC.

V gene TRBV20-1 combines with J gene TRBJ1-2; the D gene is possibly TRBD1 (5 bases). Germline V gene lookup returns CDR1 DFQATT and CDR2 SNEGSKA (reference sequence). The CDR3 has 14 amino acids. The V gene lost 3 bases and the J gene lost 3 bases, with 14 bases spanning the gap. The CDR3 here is CSARVPGTYYGYTF. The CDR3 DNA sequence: TGCAGTGCTAGGGTGCCGGGGACCTACTATGGCTACACCTTC.

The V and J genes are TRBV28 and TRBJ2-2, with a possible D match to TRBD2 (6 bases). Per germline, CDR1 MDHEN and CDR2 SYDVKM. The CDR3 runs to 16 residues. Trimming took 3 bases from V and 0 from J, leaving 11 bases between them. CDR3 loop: CASSFPRTTNTGELFF. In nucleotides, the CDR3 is TGTGCCAGCAGTTTCCCCAGGACTACGAACACCGGGGAGCTGTTTTTT.